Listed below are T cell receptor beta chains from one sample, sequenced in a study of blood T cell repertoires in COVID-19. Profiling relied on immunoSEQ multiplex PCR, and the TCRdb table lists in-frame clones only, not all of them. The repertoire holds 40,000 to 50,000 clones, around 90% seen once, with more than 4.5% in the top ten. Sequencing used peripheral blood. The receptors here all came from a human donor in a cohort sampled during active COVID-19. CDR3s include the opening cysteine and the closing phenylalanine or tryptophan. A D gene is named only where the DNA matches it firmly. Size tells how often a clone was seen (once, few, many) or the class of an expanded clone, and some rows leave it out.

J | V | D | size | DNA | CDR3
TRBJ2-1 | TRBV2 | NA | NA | TGTGCCACCTCCCGGGACTCTTACAATGAGCAGTTCTTC | CATSRDSYNEQFF
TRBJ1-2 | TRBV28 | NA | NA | TGTGCCAGCAGTTTACAACAGCCCTATGGCTACACCTTC | CASSLQQPYGYTF
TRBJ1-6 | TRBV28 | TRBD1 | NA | TGTGCCAGCAGTGGGACAGGGAGCTCCTATAATTCACCCCTCCACTTT | CASSGTGSSYNSPLHF
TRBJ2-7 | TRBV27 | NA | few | TGTGCCAGCAGAAACAACTACGAGCAGTACTTC | CASRNNYEQYF
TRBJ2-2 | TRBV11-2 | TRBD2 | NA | TGTGCCAGCAGCTTGGTGGGACTAGGAAGCGGGGAGCTGTTTTTT | CASSLVGLGSGELFF
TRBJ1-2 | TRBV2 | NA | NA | TGTGCCTCCACATTGTTTGGGGGGAACTATGGCTACACCTTC | CASTLFGGNYGYTF
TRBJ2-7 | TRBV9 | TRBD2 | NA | TGTGCCAGCAGCGTAGCTGCGGGAGCTTACTACGAGCAGTACTTC | CASSVAAGAYYEQYF
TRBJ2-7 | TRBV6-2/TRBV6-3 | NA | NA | TGTGCCAGCAGTGCGGGCCGACCCCGGGCGTGGTACTTC | CASSAGRPRAWYF
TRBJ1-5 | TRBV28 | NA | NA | TGTGCCAGCAGTTTTGGGGGGTTGGAGGTCTATCAGCCCCAGCATTTT | CASSFGGLEVYQPQHF
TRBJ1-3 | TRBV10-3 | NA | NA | TGTGCCATTTCCGGCGGGGAGGGCTCTGGAAACACCATATATTTT | CAISGGEGSGNTIYF
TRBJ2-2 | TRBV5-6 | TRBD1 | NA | TGTGCCAGCAGCTTGGGACAGGGCGCCGGGGAGCTGTTTTTT | CASSLGQGAGELFF
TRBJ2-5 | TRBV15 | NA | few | TGTGCCACCAGCAGAGATGGAGCTTCCAGCGAGACCCAGTACTTC | CATSRDGASSETQYF
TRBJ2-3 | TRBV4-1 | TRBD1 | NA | TGCGCCAGCAGCCTTTCCGGGACAGGGAGGGATACGCAGTATTTT | CASSLSGTGRDTQYF
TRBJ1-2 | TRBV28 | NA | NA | TGTGCCAGCAGTCCCCGGACAGCGAACTATGGCTACACCTTC | CASSPRTANYGYTF
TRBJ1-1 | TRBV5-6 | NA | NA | TGTGCCAGCAGCTTCAGGGGCTCTTCCTCGGTCGCGGAAGCTTTCTTT | CASSFRGSSSVAEAFF
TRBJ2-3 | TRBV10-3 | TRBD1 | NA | TGTGCCCTCTCCGCCGGGACAGGGGTCACAGATACGCAGTATTTT | CALSAGTGVTDTQYF
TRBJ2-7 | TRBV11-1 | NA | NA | TGTGCCAGCAGCTTCTCTGGGCATCTAGCGACTTTC | CASSFSGHLATF
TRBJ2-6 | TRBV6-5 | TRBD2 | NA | TGTGCCAGCAGTTTGACTAGCAGCTCTGGGGCCAACGTCCTGACTTTC | CASSLTSSSGANVLTF
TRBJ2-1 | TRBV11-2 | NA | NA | TGTGCCAGCAACCTGGGAGAGGTCAATGAGCAGTTCTTC | CASNLGEVNEQFF
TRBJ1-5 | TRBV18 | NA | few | TGTGCCAGCTCACCCCCAGGTCATCAGCCCCAGCATTTT | CASSPPGHQPQHF
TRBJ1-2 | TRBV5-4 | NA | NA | TGTGCCAGCAGCTTGGGGGGGCAGCAGCTCTATGGCTACACCTTC | CASSLGGQQLYGYTF
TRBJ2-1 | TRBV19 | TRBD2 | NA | TGTGCCAGCCGGACTAGCCCCAGCTCCTACAATGAGCAGTTCTTC | CASRTSPSSYNEQFF
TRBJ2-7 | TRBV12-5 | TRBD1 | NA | TGTGCTAGTGGACGGGACAGGGGCTACGAGCAGTACTTC | CASGRDRGYEQYF
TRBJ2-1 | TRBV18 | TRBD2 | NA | TGTGCCAGCTCACTCGGGGGGGACCCCCCTTACAATGAGCAGTTCTTC | CASSLGGDPPYNEQFF
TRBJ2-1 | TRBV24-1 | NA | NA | TGTGCCACCAGTGATTTCCATCAAAAGGGGGTCGGTGAGCAGTTCTTC | CATSDFHQKGVGEQFF
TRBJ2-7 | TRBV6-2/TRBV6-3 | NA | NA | TGTGCCAGCAGCCTCGGGTTAGCGGAACCCTACGAGCAGTACTTC | CASSLGLAEPYEQYF